The 5 T cell receptor beta chains reported below all come from one sample, sequenced in a study of T cell responses to AZD1222 COVID-19 vaccine. Assay used: immunoSEQ multiplex PCR; TCRdb lists only in-frame clones, some missing. Here the sample spans over 80,000 clones, roughly nine tenths being singletons. The sample here was peripheral blood, taken on day 0 of AZD1222 vaccination. The receptor source for this set is an adult in good health.

The chain is built from TRBV5-1 and TRBJ2-2; TRBD1 matches at 8 bases. Germline assignment: CDR1 SGHRS and CDR2 YFSETQ. V shed 5 bases and J 5 bases; nucleotides not matched to a gene: 11. The CDR3 consists of 16 residues. The DNA for the CDR3 is TGCGCCAGCAGTTTCCGAACAGGGGGTGATACCGGGGAGCTGTTTTTT. This codes for CASSFRTGGDTGELFF.

This chain joins TRBV19 and TRBJ1-5; the D is unclear. CDR1 is LNHDA and CDR2 is SQIVND in the germline V gene (reference sequence). CDR3 length: 14 residues. V was trimmed by 5 bases and J by 0 bases, leaving 8 bases between them. CDR3 in DNA: TGTGCCAGTAGTGTTATAGATAGCAATCAGCCCCAGCATTTT. It specifies CASSVIDSNQPQHF.

The genes are TRBV6-5 and TRBJ1-1; the D gene is possibly TRBD1 (6 bases). The CDR3 consists of 11 residues. Germline V gene sequence: CDR1 MNHEY, CDR2 SVGAGI. V was cut by 8 bases and J by 6 bases, with 10 bases left in between. As DNA, the CDR3 is TGTGCCAGCGGACAGATCGCTGAAGCTTTCTTT. This encodes CASGQIAEAFF.

The rearrangement joins TRBV9 to TRBJ1-1; TRBD1 matches at 8 bases. J gave up 0 bases and V 4 bases, and 8 bases lay outside the gene matches. The germline V gene encodes CDR1 SGDLS and CDR2 YYNGEE. This CDR3 has 16 residues. The CDR3 is CASSNYRGSLNTEAFF. CDR3 bases: TGTGCCAGCAGCAACTACAGGGGGTCCTTGAACACTGAAGCTTTCTTT.

The chain employs TRBV6-5 and TRBJ1-5; D unresolved. This CDR3 is built from 15 residues. The V gene's germline CDR1 is MNHEY and CDR2 SVGAGI. Between the trimmed V and J ends, which lost 4 bases and 5 bases, there was a span of 15 bases. The CDR3 sequence is CASSFITRPDQPQHF. In DNA form, the CDR3 reads TGTGCCAGCAGTTTTATAACAAGGCCCGATCAGCCCCAGCATTTT.